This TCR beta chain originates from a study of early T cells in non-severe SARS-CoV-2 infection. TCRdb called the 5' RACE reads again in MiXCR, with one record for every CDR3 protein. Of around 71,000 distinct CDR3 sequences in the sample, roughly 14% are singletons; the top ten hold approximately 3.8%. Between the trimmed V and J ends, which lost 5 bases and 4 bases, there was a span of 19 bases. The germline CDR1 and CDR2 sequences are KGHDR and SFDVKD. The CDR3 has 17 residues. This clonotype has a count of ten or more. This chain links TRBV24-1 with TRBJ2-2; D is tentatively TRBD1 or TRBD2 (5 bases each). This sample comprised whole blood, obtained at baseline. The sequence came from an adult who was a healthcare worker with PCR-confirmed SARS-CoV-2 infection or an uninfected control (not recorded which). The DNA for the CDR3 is TGTGCCACCAGTGCCCCGGGACCGCCCCATCCCACCGGGGAGCTGTTTTTT. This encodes CATSAPGPPHPTGELFF.